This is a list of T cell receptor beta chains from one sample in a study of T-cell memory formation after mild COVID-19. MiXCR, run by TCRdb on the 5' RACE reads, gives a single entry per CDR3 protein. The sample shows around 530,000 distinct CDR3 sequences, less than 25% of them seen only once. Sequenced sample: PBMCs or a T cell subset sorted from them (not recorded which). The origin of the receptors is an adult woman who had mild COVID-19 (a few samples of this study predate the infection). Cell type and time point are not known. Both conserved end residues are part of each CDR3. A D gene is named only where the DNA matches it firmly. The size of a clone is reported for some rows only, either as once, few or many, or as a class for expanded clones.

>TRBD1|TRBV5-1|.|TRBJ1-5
CASSPDGTGNQPQHF
TGCGCCAGCAGCCCGGACGGGACAGGGAATCAGCCCCAGCATTTT
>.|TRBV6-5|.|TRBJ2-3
CASGLSSTDTQYF
TGTGCCAGCGGGCTTTCCTCTACAGATACGCAGTATTTT
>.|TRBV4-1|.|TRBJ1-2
CASSQGQGDGYTF
TGCGCCAGCAGCCAAGGGCAGGGAGATGGCTACACCTTC
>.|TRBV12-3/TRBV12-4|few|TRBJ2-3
CASSLGETDTQYF
TGTGCCAGCAGTTTAGGGGAAACAGATACGCAGTATTTT
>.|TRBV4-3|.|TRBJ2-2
CASSQTGHLTPGELFF
TGCGCCAGCAGCCAAACTGGACATCTCACCCCCGGGGAGCTGTTTTTT
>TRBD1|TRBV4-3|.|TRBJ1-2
CASSQGAGTGGFGYTF
TGCGCCAGCAGCCAAGGGGCCGGGACAGGGGGCTTTGGCTACACCTTC
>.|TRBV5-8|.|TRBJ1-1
CASSLAQGLTEAFF
TGTGCCAGCAGCTTGGCCCAGGGCTTAACTGAAGCTTTCTTT
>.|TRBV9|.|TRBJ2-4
CASSEGTSLAKNIQYF
TGTGCCAGCAGCGAGGGGACATCTCTAGCCAAAAACATTCAGTACTTC
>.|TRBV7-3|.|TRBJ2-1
CASSLTNSRDEQFF
TGTGCCAGCAGCTTAACGAACAGCCGGGATGAGCAGTTCTTC
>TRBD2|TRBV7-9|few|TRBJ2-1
CASSRVREGGYNEQFF
TGTGCCAGCAGCCGGGTGCGGGAGGGAGGATACAATGAGCAGTTCTTC
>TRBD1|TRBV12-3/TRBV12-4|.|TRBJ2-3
CASSWGTGLVSTDTQYF
TGTGCCAGCAGTTGGGGGACAGGGCTTGTTAGCACAGATACGCAGTATTTT
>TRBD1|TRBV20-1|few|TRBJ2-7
CSARRDRGDEQYF
TGCAGTGCTCGCCGGGACAGGGGCGACGAGCAGTACTTC
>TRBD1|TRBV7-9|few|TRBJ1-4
CASTPGQGIEKLFF
TGTGCCAGCACACCGGGACAGGGAATTGAAAAACTGTTTTTT
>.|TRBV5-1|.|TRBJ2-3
CVSKGAGPDTQYF
TGCGTTAGTAAAGGGGCTGGCCCAGATACGCAGTATTTT
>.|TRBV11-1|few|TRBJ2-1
CASSLARKMQFF
TGTGCCAGCAGCTTAGCGAGGAAGATGCAGTTCTTC
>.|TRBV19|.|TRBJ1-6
CASSISSNSPLHF
TGTGCCAGTAGTATATCCTCCAATTCACCCCTCCACTTT
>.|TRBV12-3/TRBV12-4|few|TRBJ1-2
CASSLSPGGVAGYTF
TGTGCCAGCAGTTTAAGCCCAGGAGGGGTTGCTGGCTACACCTTC
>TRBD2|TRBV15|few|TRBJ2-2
CATSRSVGLAGSGELFF
TGTGCCACCAGCAGATCCGTGGGACTAGCGGGTTCCGGGGAGCTGTTTTTT
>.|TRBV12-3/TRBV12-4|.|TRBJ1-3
CASTPLRPSGNTIYF
TGTGCCAGCACCCCACTTCGTCCCTCTGGAAACACCATATATTTT
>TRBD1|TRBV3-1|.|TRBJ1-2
CASSQGNRGSTF
TGTGCCAGCAGCCAAGGGAACAGGGGGTCCACCTTC
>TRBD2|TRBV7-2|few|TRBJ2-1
CASSLVTSGTNEQFF
TGTGCCAGCAGCTTAGTGACTAGCGGAACTAATGAGCAGTTCTTC
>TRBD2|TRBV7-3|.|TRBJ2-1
CASSPLAGGLSEQFF
TGTGCCAGCAGCCCACTAGCGGGAGGATTGAGTGAGCAGTTCTTC
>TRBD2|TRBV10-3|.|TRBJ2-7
CAITNSGGTYEQYF
TGTGCCATCACCAATAGCGGGGGGACCTACGAGCAGTACTTC
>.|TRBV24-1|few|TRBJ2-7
CATSDLSDRPSYEQYF
TGTGCCACCAGTGATTTGAGTGACAGGCCATCCTACGAGCAGTACTTC
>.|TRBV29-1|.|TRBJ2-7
CSVEDVSSYEQYF
TGCAGCGTTGAAGACGTGAGCTCCTACGAGCAGTACTTC
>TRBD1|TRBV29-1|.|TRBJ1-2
CSAGDSRTYGYTF
TGCAGCGCCGGGGACAGCCGGACCTATGGCTACACCTTC
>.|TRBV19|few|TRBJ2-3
CASTEGGTTDTQYF
TGTGCCAGTACCGAGGGGGGGACCACAGATACGCAGTATTTT
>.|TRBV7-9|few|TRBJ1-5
CASSLRDQPQHF
TGTGCCAGCAGCTTAAGAGATCAGCCCCAGCATTTT
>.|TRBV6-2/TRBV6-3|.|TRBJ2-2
CASNTPGRGTGELFF
TGTGCCAGCAACACTCCGGGAAGGGGGACCGGGGAGCTGTTTTTT
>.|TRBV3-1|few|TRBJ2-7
CASSQEPPAANGYEQYF
TGTGCCAGCAGCCAAGAACCACCGGCCGCGAACGGCTACGAGCAGTACTTC
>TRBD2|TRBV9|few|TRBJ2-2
CASSSSGGAGELFF
TGTGCCAGCAGTAGCAGCGGGGGGGCCGGGGAGCTGTTTTTT
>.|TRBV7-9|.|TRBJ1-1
CASSFGQGEAFF
TGTGCCAGCAGCTTTGGCCAGGGTGAAGCTTTCTTT
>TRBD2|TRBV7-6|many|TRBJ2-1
CASSPPAGGYNEQFF
TGTGCCAGCAGCCCTCCAGCGGGGGGTTACAATGAGCAGTTCTTC
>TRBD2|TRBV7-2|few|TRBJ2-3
CASSLGASGSFDTQYF
TGTGCCAGCAGCTTAGGGGCTAGCGGGAGCTTCGATACGCAGTATTTT
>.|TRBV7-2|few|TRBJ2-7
CASSLTAPPYEQYF
TGTGCCAGCAGCTTAACTGCACCCCCCTACGAGCAGTACTTC
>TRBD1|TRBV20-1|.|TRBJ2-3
CSATGTGGTDTQYF
TGCAGTGCAACCGGGACAGGGGGCACAGATACGCAGTATTTT
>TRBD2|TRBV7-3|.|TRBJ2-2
CASSPVAGGPRTGELFF
TGTGCCAGCAGCCCCGTGGCGGGAGGGCCGAGAACCGGGGAGCTGTTTTTT
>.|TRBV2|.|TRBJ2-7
CASRRGHSYEQYF
TGTGCCAGCAGGCGGGGCCACTCCTACGAGCAGTACTTC
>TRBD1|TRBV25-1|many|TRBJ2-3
CASSEGTGPRTDTQYF
TGTGCCAGCAGTGAAGGGACAGGGCCCCGCACAGATACGCAGTATTTT
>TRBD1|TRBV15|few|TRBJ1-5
CATSRAGGSGQPQHF
TGTGCCACCAGCAGGGCAGGGGGGTCGGGTCAGCCCCAGCATTTT